This passage covers 31 T cell receptor beta chains from one sample sequenced in a study of OX40 agonist ivuxolimab in advanced cancers. Generated by immunoSEQ multiplex PCR, the TCRdb table keeps only in-frame clones and is missing some. Of 55,000 to 80,000 clones listed, approximately 90% were seen once; the top ten hold approximately 1.4%. This specimen was CD4+ or CD8+ T cells sorted from blood, taken in a trial of the OX40 agonist ivuxolimab. The receptors were gathered from an adult with an advanced solid tumor such as melanoma, head and neck, liver or kidney cancer.

The chain joins TRBV7-8 to TRBJ1-1, with D unresolved. Germline V lookup: CDR1 SGHVS, CDR2 FQNEAQ. The CDR3 is made up of 13 amino acids. The V and J ends lost 0 bases and 4 bases respectively, with 6 bases between them. This CDR3 is CASSLARATEAFF. The CDR3 DNA follows: TGTGCCAGCAGCTTAGCACGGGCCACTGAAGCTTTCTTT.

This chain links TRBV5-1 with TRBJ2-5; D remains ambiguous. CDR3 length equals 14 residues. Looked up from germline, CDR1 is SGHRS and CDR2 is YFSETQ. Trimming took 0 bases from V and 5 from J, leaving 11 bases between them. DNA for the CDR3: TGCGCCAGCAGCTTGGGACTGCCGGCGGAGACCCAGTACTTC. Its translation: CASSLGLPAETQYF.

The chain is built from TRBV28 and TRBJ1-5; 7 positions agree with TRBD1. This CDR3 comprises 15 residues. V lost 2 bases to trimming and J lost 0 bases; unmatched junction nucleotides: 1. The germline gives CDR1 MDHEN, CDR2 SYDVKM. CDR3: CASSLGDSSNQPQHF. The CDR3 nucleotides are TGTGCCAGCAGTTTAGGGGACAGTAGCAATCAGCCCCAGCATTTT.

Points on this clone: Within the sample, other DNA sequences also encode this same CDR3. The V gene is TRBV5-1, the J gene TRBJ1-1, with unresolved D. Germline lookup yields CDR1 SGHRS and CDR2 YFSETQ. The CDR3 has 13 residues. V was clipped by 0 bases and J by 0 bases, with 3 bases between them. The CDR3 spells CASSLGVNTEAFF. The CDR3 DNA follows: TGCGCCAGCAGCTTGGGAGTGAACACTGAAGCTTTCTTT. The full variable domain, in which reference TRBV5-1 and TRBJ1-1 provide the parts outside the CDR3, is KAGVTQTPRYLIKTRGQQVTLSCSPISGHRSVSWYQQTPGQGLQFLFEYFSETQRNKGNFPGRFSGRQFSNSRSEMNVSTLELGDSALYLCASSLGVNTEAFFGQGTRLTVV.

This chain uses TRBV28 with TRBJ1-4, with 11 bases identical to TRBD1. CDR1 MDHEN and CDR2 SYDVKM come from the germline V gene. The CDR3 is 14 residues long. V lost 5 bases to trimming and J lost 8 bases; unmatched junction nucleotides: 4. The CDR3 DNA follows: TGTGCCAGCAGTGGACAGGGGGCGAACGAAAAACTGTTTTTT. It specifies CASSGQGANEKLFF.

The chain recombines TRBV4-1 with TRBJ1-2; D not certain. With 4 bases removed from V and 1 base from J, the gap between germline ends came to 13 bases. Germline V gene lookup returns CDR1 MGHRA and CDR2 YSYEKL. There are 15 residues in the CDR3. The CDR3 DNA reads TGCGCCAGCAGCCGAGACCCCAAGGGTAACTATGGCTACACCTTC. This encodes CASSRDPKGNYGYTF.

This sequence joins TRBV7-2 and TRBJ1-4; tentatively, D is TRBD1 (5 bases). V was shortened by 5 bases and J by 7 bases, with 17 bases between the two germline ends. CDR3 length: 15 residues. Germline CDR1 is SGHTA and CDR2 is FQGNSA. The CDR3 loop is CASSGSQEMGEKLFF. As DNA, the CDR3 is TGTGCCAGCAGCGGTTCACAGGAGATGGGTGAAAAACTGTTTTTT.

The chain recombines TRBV7-2 with TRBJ1-2, with 9 bases fitting TRBD1. The length of the CDR3 is 16 residues. Per germline, CDR1 SGHTA and CDR2 FQGNSA. V gave up 1 base and J gave up 9 bases; unmatched junction bases: 12. The CDR3 DNA reads TGTGCCAGCAGCTTAGGGCCCCGCGGGACAGGGATGCGCTACACCTTC. It is translated as CASSLGPRGTGMRYTF.

V is TRBV12-2 and J is TRBJ2-3. TRBV12-2 counts as a pseudogene. The CDR3 is made up of 16 amino acids. CDR3 DNA: TGTGCAAGTCGCACCCATAAGGGTTCTATCACAGATACGCAGTATTTT. This encodes CASRTHKGSITDTQYF.

The rearrangement joins TRBV5-1 to TRBJ2-7; TRBD2 matches at 7 bases. The V segment lost 4 bases and the J segment 0 bases; nucleotides outside the gene matches: 7. Germline CDR1 SGHRS, CDR2 YFSETQ. The CDR3 covers 15 residues. CDR3 residues: CASSRGRGSSYEQYF. For the CDR3, the DNA is TGCGCCAGCAGCCGCGGGAGAGGGAGCTCCTACGAGCAGTACTTC.

CDR3 in DNA: TGTGCCTGGTCTTCGGACCTAATCCTCAATGAGCAGTTCTTC. Translation: CAWSSDLILNEQFF. The rearrangement uses TRBV30 and TRBJ2-1; D gene ambiguous. The CDR3 covers 14 residues. V was pared by 5 bases and J by 6 bases, with 17 bases between. CDR1 GTSNPN and CDR2 SVGIG come from the germline V gene (reference sequence).

The chain has TRBV29-1 and TRBJ2-7; no clear D. Germline assignment: CDR1 SQVTM and CDR2 ANQGSEA. Trimming pared 4 bases from V and 0 bases from J, leaving 10 bases between. The CDR3 is 13 residues long. CDR3 sequence reads: CSVAPSGSYEQYF. The CDR3, as DNA: TGCAGCGTTGCACCGTCGGGCTCCTACGAGCAGTACTTC.

The chain couples TRBV12-5 to TRBJ1-5; 7 positions agree with TRBD1. Germline V gene sequence: CDR1 LGHNT, CDR2 FRNRAP. The CDR3 runs to 17 residues. J gave up 3 bases and V 1 base, and 9 bases lay outside the gene matches. The CDR3 sequence: CASGLAHRGPYNQPQHF. CDR3 bases: TGTGCTAGTGGTTTGGCCCACAGGGGCCCCTACAATCAGCCCCAGCATTTT.

This chain connects TRBV5-1 to TRBJ2-3, with TRBD2 matching 9 bases. Germline CDR1 is SGHRS and CDR2 is YFSETQ. The CDR3 covers 16 residues. Germline trimming cut 4 bases from V and 2 bases from J; bases unmatched to any gene: 8. Here the CDR3 reads CASSTETSGYTDTQYF. DNA of the CDR3: TGCGCCAGCAGCACAGAGACTAGCGGATACACAGATACGCAGTATTTT. Full variable domain (missing parts from reference TRBV5-1 and TRBJ2-3): KAGVTQTPRYLIKTRGQQVTLSCSPISGHRSVSWYQQTPGQGLQFLFEYFSETQRNKGNFPGRFSGRQFSNSRSEMNVSTLELGDSALYLCASSTETSGYTDTQYFGPGTRLTVL.

V and J are TRBV27 and TRBJ2-1; 7 nucleotides line up with TRBD1. V lost 3 bases to trimming and J lost 8 bases; unmatched junction nucleotides: 10. The germline CDR1 and CDR2 sequences are MNHEY and SMNVEV (reference sequence). The CDR3 loop spans 15 amino acids. Written as DNA, the CDR3 is TGTGCCAGCAGTTTTCGTGCAGGGGGTGGCGATGAGCAGTTCTTC. Protein product: CASSFRAGGGDEQFF.

This sequence joins TRBV6-5 and TRBJ2-2, with D unresolved. The CDR3 spans 14 residues. The V end was cut by 2 bases, the J end by 0 bases, with 4 bases between. Germline CDR1 reads MNHEY; CDR2 reads SVGAGI. The CDR3 DNA reads TGTGCCAGCAGTTACCGACCGAACACCGGGGAGCTGTTTTTT. This sequence encodes CASSYRPNTGELFF.

The chain carries TRBV30 and TRBJ1-5, with TRBD1 matching over 7 bases. This CDR3 has 16 amino acids. V was clipped by 2 bases and J by 1 base; unmatched bases: 8. CDR1 and CDR2 from the germline V gene are GTSNPN and SVGIG (reference sequence). CDR3 region: CAWSIPGTASNQPQHF. The CDR3 nucleotides read TGTGCCTGGAGTATCCCCGGGACAGCGAGCAATCAGCCCCAGCATTTT. Looking up the rest from reference TRBV30 and TRBJ1-5 gives the full variable domain: SQTIHQWPATLVQPVGSPLSLECTVEGTSNPNLYWYRQAAGRGLQLLFYSVGIGQISSEVPQNLSASRPQDRQFILSSKKLLLSDSGFYLCAWSIPGTASNQPQHFGDGTRLSIL.

CDR3 loop: CASRSGQRNTGELFF. The CDR3 DNA reads as TGTGCCAGCAGATCGGGACAGAGAAACACCGGGGAGCTGTTTTTT. V usage is TRBV7-9 and J usage is TRBJ2-2; 7 bases fit TRBD1. V shed 6 bases and J 2 bases; nucleotides not matched to a gene: 6. The CDR3 sequence is 15 residues long. CDR1 and CDR2 from the germline V gene are SEHNR and FQNEAQ (reference sequence).

This clone was counted only a few times. This chain connects TRBV28 to TRBJ2-7, with D possibly being TRBD1 (5 bases). The CDR3 is made up of 12 amino acids. Germline assignment: CDR1 MDHEN and CDR2 SYDVKM. With 7 bases removed from V and 4 bases from J, the gap between germline ends came to 11 bases. CDR3 protein: CASKGSQYEQYF. Here the CDR3 DNA reads TGTGCCAGCAAGGGGTCCCAGTACGAGCAGTACTTC.

The chain links TRBV19 to TRBJ1-5, with 7 bases lining up with TRBD1. The V segment lost 5 bases and the J segment 1 base; nucleotides outside the gene matches: 11. This CDR3 comprises 17 residues. CDR1 LNHDA and CDR2 SQIVND come from the germline V gene (reference sequence). The CDR3 DNA reads TGTGCCAGTAGTCTCAAACACAGGGGTGTCAGCAATCAGCCCCAGCATTTT. Translating gives CASSLKHRGVSNQPQHF.

V is TRBV6-6 and J is TRBJ2-1; D not resolved. Trimming removed 6 bases from V and 9 bases from J, with 18 bases in between. CDR1 and CDR2 from the germline V gene are MNHNY and SVGAGI (reference sequence). The CDR3 loop spans 14 amino acids. The CDR3 sequence is CASSFQQVPAEQFF. The CDR3 DNA reads TGTGCCAGCAGCTTTCAACAAGTGCCCGCTGAGCAGTTCTTC.

Written as DNA, the CDR3 is TGTGCCAGCTCCCTGACAGCCGGCTCTGGGGCCAACGTCCTGACTTTC. It is translated as CASSLTAGSGANVLTF. The chain carries TRBV2 and TRBJ2-6; D may be TRBD1 (5 bases). The V end lost 8 bases, the J end lost 0 bases, and 14 bases lay between the germline ends. The CDR3 consists of 16 residues. CDR1 is SNHLY, CDR2 FYNNEI, per germline.

Only one count was recorded for this clone. V usage is TRBV6-1 and J usage is TRBJ2-6; D call uncertain. The V gene's germline CDR1 is MNHNS and CDR2 SASEGT. Trimming removed 2 bases from V and 2 bases from J, with 7 bases in between. This CDR3 comprises 15 residues. The CDR3 here is CASSEKTTGANVLTF. The CDR3 DNA reads TGTGCCAGCAGTGAAAAAACTACTGGGGCCAACGTCCTGACTTTC.

The chain recombines TRBV7-2 with TRBJ2-1; TRBD2 matches at 11 bases. Germline CDR1 is SGHTA and CDR2 is FQGNSA. The CDR3 runs to 15 residues. With 5 bases clipped from V and 4 bases from J, the junction kept 4 bases outside the gene matches. The DNA for the CDR3 is TGTGCCAGCAGCCCCGGGACTAGCGGTTACAATGAGCAGTTCTTC. It is translated as CASSPGTSGYNEQFF.

The chain recombines TRBV6-4 with TRBJ2-2, with D unresolved. V was pared by 9 bases and J by 0 bases, with 8 bases between. Looked up from germline, CDR1 is MRHNA and CDR2 is SNTAGT. The CDR3 runs to 13 residues. The chain's CDR3 is CASRSPNTGELFF. The CDR3 DNA follows: TGTGCCAGTCGGAGCCCGAACACCGGGGAGCTGTTTTTT.

The chain's CDR3 is CASSAKNKVPNNNQPQHF. CDR3 DNA sequence: TGTGCCAGCAGCGCAAAAAATAAGGTGCCCAACAACAATCAGCCCCAGCATTTT. The genes are TRBV21-1 and TRBJ1-5. TRBV21-1 is reported as a pseudogene. There are 18 residues in the CDR3.

The chain uses TRBV7-2 and TRBJ2-5; 10 bases agree with TRBD2. Germline V CDR1 and CDR2: SGHTA, FQGNSA. The CDR3 covers 16 residues. Trimming cost V 3 bases and J 0 bases; bases outside gene matches: 4. The CDR3 DNA follows: TGTGCCAGCAGCTTGGGACTAGCGAGGGACCAAGAGACCCAGTACTTC. Translation: CASSLGLARDQETQYF.

The CDR3 reads CASTTSGRPDTQYF. The CDR3 DNA reads TGCGCCAGCACAACTAGCGGGAGACCAGATACGCAGTATTTT. The rearrangement joins TRBV5-1 to TRBJ2-3; TRBD2 matches at 11 bases. CDR3 length equals 14 residues. V trimming: 6 bases; J trimming: 4 bases; junction bases outside the gene matches: 4. Germline V gene data show CDR1 as SGHRS and CDR2 as YFSETQ.

V gene TRBV6-1 combines with J gene TRBJ2-7, with D perhaps matching TRBD2 (5 bases). The germline V gene has CDR1 MNHNS and CDR2 SASEGT. Between the trimmed V and J ends, which lost 2 bases and 4 bases, there was a span of 15 bases. The CDR3 covers 15 residues. The CDR3 sequence is CASSERRGLGYEQYF. The CDR3 DNA reads as TGTGCCAGCAGTGAACGACGAGGGCTCGGGTACGAGCAGTACTTC.

The rearrangement uses TRBV10-1 and TRBJ2-2; tentative D call: TRBD1 (5 bases). V lost 10 bases, J lost 2 bases, and 11 bases lay in between. CDR1 and CDR2 (germline): WNHNN, SYGVQD (reference sequence). This CDR3 has 13 amino acids. The CDR3 DNA follows: TGCGCCACCAAGCAGGGTAACACCGGGGAGCTGTTTTTT. Encoded protein: CATKQGNTGELFF.

The chain links TRBV19 to TRBJ2-1, with 8 bases matching TRBD2. This CDR3 comprises 15 residues. J gave up 4 bases and V 7 bases, and 9 bases lay outside the gene matches. CDR1 is LNHDA, CDR2 SQIVND, per germline (reference sequence). The CDR3 region is CASTSGLALYNEQFF. The CDR3 coding sequence is TGTGCCAGTACCTCCGGACTAGCCCTTTACAATGAGCAGTTCTTC. The variable domain in full, with the rest retrieved from reference TRBV19 and TRBJ2-1, is DGGITQSPKYLFRKEGQNVTLSCEQNLNHDAMYWYRQDPGQGLRLIYYSQIVNDFQKGDIAEGYSVSREKKESFPLTVTSAQKNPTAFYLCASTSGLALYNEQFFGPGTRLTVL.